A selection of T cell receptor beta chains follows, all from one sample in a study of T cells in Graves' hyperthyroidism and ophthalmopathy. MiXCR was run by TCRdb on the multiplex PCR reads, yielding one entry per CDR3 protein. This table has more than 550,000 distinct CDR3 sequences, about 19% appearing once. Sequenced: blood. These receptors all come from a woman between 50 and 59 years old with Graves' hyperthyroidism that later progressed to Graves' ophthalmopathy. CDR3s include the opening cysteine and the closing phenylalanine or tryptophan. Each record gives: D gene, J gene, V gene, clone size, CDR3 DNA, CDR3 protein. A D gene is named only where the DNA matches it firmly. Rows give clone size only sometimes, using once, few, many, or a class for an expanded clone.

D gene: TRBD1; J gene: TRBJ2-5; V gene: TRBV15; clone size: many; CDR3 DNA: TGTGCCACCAGCACTAGCCTCAGGGGGTACCAAGAGACCCAGTACTTC; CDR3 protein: CATSTSLRGYQETQYF
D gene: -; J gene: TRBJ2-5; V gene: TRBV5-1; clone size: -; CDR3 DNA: TGCGCCAGCAGCTTATACGACAGAATGGTTGGGACCCAGTACTTC; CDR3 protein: CASSLYDRMVGTQYF
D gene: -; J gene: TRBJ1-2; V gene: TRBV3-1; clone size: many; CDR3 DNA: TGTGCCAGCAGTCGCCCAGCCGGGTATGGCTACACCTTC; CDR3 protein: CASSRPAGYGYTF
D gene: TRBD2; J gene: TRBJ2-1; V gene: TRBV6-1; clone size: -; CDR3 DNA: TGTGCCAGCACCCTAGCGGGGGGCAGCTACAATGAGCAGTTCTTC; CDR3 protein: CASTLAGGSYNEQFF
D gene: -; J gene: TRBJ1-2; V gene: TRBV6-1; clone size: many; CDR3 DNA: TGTGCCAGCAGTGAAGTGGGCAGGGCGGGGTATGGCTACACCTTC; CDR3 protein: CASSEVGRAGYGYTF
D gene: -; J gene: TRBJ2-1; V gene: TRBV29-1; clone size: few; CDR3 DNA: TGCAGCGTTGCTACGATGGCGATACGTGCCGACAATGAGCAGTTCTTC; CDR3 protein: CSVATMAIRADNEQFF
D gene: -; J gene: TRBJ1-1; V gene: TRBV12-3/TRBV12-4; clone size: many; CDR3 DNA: TGTGCCAGCAGTTTCATTATCGGGAAGAACACTGAAGCTTTCTTT; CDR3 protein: CASSFIIGKNTEAFF
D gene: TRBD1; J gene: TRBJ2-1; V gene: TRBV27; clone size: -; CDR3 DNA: TGTGCCAGCGGGGACAGGGACTACAATGAGCAGTTCTTC; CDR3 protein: CASGDRDYNEQFF
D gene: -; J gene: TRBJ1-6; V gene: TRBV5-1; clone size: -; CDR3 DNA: TGCGCCAGCAGCTTGGACAGGGTTCAATCCCTCCACTTT; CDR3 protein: CASSLDRVQSLHF
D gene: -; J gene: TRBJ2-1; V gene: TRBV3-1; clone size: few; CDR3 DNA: TGTGCCAGCAGCAGTAGGAGATACAATGAGCAGTTCTTC; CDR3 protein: CASSSRRYNEQFF
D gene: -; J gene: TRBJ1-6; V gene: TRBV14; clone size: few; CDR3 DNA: TGTGCCAGCAGCCAACTTACGGGGTCACCCCTCCACTTT; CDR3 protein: CASSQLTGSPLHF
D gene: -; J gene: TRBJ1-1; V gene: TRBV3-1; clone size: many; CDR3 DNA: TGTGCCAGCAGCCAAGATTGGGGGTTGAACACTGAAGCTTTCTTT; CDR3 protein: CASSQDWGLNTEAFF
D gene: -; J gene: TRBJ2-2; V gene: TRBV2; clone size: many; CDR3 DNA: TGTGCCAGCAGCCCTACCTCGAACACCGGGGAGCTGTTTTTT; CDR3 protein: CASSPTSNTGELFF
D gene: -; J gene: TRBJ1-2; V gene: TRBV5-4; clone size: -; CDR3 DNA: TGTGCCAGCAGGGGTGGGCAGGGGTATGGCTACACCTTC; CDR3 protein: CASRGGQGYGYTF
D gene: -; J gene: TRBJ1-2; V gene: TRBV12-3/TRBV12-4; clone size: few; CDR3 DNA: TGTGCCAGCAGCCCCCTGGGGCCTGGCTACACCTTC; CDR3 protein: CASSPLGPGYTF
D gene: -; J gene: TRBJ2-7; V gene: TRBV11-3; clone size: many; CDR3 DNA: TGTGCCAGCAGCGACCGAGGGACCCCCTACGAGCAGTACTTC; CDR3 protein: CASSDRGTPYEQYF
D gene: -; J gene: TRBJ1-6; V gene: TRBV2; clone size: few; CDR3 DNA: TGTGCCAGCAGTGAAATGGGGATCTCCTATAATTCACCCCTCCACTTT; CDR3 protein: CASSEMGISYNSPLHF
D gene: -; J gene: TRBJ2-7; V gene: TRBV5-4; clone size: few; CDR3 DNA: TGTGCCAGCAGCTTGGCTTCAGGTAGCGAGCAGTACTTC; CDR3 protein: CASSLASGSEQYF
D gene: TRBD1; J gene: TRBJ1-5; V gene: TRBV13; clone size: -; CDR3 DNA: TGTGCCAGCAGCTTAGGCCGTAGGACAGGGCCATATCAGCCCCAGCATTTT; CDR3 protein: CASSLGRRTGPYQPQHF
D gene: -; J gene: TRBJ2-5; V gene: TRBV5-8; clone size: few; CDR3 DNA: TGTGCCAGCAGCTTCGGCAGGAGGGAGACCCAGTACTTC; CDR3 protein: CASSFGRRETQYF
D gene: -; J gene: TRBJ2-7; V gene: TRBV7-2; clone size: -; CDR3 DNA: TGTGCCAGCAGGCGCGGGTCTAGCTCCTACGAGCAGTACTTC; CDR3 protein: CASRRGSSSYEQYF
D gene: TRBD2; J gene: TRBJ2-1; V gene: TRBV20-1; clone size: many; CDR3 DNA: TGCAGTGCCCCCGCTTTCGCACTAGCGGGGGGGCGATACAATGAGCAGTTCTTC; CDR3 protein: CSAPAFALAGGRYNEQFF
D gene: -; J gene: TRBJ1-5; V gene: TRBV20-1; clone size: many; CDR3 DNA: TGCAGTGCTAGCTCCCTCGGGGACCCCCATAGCAATCAGCCCCAGCATTTT; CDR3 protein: CSASSLGDPHSNQPQHF
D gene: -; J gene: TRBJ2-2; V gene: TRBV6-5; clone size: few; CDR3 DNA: TGTGCCAGCAGTTATGTCCAGGTGAACACCGGGGAGCTGTTTTTT; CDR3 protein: CASSYVQVNTGELFF
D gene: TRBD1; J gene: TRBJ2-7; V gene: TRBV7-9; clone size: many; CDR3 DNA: TGTGCCAGCAGCTCACGACAGGGACAGGGCTCCTACGAGCAGTACTTC; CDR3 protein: CASSSRQGQGSYEQYF
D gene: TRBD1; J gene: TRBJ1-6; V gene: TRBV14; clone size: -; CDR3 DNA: TGTGCCAGCAGCCCCGACAGGGGACGGTCACCCCTCCACTTT; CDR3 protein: CASSPDRGRSPLHF
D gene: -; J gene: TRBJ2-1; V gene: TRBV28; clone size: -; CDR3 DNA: TGTGCCAGCAGTCCCCCCCCGGGGAATGAGCAGTTCTTC; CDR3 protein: CASSPPPGNEQFF
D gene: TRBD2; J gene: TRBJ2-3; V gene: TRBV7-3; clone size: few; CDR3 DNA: TGTGCCAGCAGCTCTAGCGGGGGACTCACAGATACGCAGTATTTT; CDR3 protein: CASSSSGGLTDTQYF
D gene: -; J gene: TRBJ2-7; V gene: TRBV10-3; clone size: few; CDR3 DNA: TGTGCCATCGCAGGTAGTGCCTACGAGCAGTACTTC; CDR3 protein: CAIAGSAYEQYF
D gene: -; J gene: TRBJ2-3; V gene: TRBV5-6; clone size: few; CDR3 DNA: TGTGCCAGCAGCTCGGCTAGCTTCCCTTTTCGTGCAGATACGCAGTATTTT; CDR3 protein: CASSSASFPFRADTQYF
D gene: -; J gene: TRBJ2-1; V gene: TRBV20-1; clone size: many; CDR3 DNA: TGCAGTGCTAGGGGACCAAGGCACTCCTACAATGAGCAGTTCTTC; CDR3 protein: CSARGPRHSYNEQFF
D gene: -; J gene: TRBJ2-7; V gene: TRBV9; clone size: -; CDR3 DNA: TGTGCCAGCGGCGTTAGCTCCTACGAGCAGTACTTC; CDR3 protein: CASGVSSYEQYF
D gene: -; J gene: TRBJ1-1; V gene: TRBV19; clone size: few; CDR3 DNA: TGTGCCACCACGACTTTCGGACGGACCATGAACACTGAAGCTTTCTTT; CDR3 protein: CATTTFGRTMNTEAFF
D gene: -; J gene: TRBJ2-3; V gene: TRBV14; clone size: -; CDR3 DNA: TGTGCCAGCAGCCAACAAGGCGTAGTAGGGTTCAATCCAGATACGCAGTATTTT; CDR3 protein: CASSQQGVVGFNPDTQYF
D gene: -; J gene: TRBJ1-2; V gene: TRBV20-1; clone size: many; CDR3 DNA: TGCAGTGCTCTTGGAGCACCTTGGGGTGGCTACACCTTC; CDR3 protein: CSALGAPWGGYTF
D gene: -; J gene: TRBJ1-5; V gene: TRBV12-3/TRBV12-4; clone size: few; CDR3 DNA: TGTGCCAGCGGGTTTTTTGGTCAGCCCCAGCATTTT; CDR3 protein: CASGFFGQPQHF
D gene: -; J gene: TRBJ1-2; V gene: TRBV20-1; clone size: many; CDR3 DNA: TGCAGTGCTAGAGGGACAAGCTATGGCTACACCTTC; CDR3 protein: CSARGTSYGYTF
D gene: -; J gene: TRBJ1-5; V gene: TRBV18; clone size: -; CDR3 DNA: TGTGCCAGCTCACCTTTACAGCGCCAGCCCCAGCATTTT; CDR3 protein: CASSPLQRQPQHF
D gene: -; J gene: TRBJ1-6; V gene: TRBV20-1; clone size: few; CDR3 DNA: TGCAGTGCTAGTAAGGGATTCCAATCACCCCTCCACTTT; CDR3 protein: CSASKGFQSPLHF
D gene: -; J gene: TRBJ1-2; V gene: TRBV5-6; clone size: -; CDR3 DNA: TGTGCCAGCAACTACCAGAGCGGGGCGCGCGGCTACACCTTC; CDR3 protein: CASNYQSGARGYTF
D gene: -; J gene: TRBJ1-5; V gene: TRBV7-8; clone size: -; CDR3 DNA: TGTGCCAGCAGCTTAGATTCCTCTGGATATCAGCCCCAGCATTTT; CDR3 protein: CASSLDSSGYQPQHF
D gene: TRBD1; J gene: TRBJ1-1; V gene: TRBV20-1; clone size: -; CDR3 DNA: TGCAGTGCAACGCCGGGACAGGTATTCTTGAACACTGAAGCTTTCTTT; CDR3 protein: CSATPGQVFLNTEAFF
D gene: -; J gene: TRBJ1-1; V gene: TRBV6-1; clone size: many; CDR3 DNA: TGTGCCAGCAGTGACCCCCGGGGCGTTATCGTGAACACTGAAGCTTTCTTT; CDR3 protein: CASSDPRGVIVNTEAFF
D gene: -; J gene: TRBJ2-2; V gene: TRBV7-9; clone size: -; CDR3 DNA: TGTGCCAGCAGCTCGTCTTTCGGGGAGCTGTTTTTT; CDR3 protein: CASSSSFGELFF
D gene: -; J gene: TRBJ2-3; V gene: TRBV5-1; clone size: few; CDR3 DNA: TGCGCCAGCGCACTACAGGGTTTGACAGATACGCAGTATTTT; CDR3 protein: CASALQGLTDTQYF
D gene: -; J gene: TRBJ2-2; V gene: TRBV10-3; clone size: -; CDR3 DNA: TGTGCCATCACAAGCGTCACCGGGGAGCTGTTTTTT; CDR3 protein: CAITSVTGELFF